Shown below are 2 T cell receptor beta chains from a single sample sequenced in a study of Ad26.COV2.S vaccination and SARS-CoV-2 variants. Clones were read by immunoSEQ multiplex PCR, and TCRdb kept only the in-frame ones, dropping some. The data contain 350,000 to 450,000 clones, 85% of them singletons. Treatment of the sample: around 19 received Ad26.COV2.S at low or high dose, single or two shots; 5 received placebo; per-sample allocation not given. Vaccine and placebo recipients were sampled on day 63 after the first injection. The sample consisted of peripheral blood, taken in a trial of Ad26.COV2.S vaccine versus placebo. The receptors come from a person between 18 and 59 years old who received the Ad26.COV2.S COVID-19 vaccine or a placebo.

This chain links TRBV18 with TRBJ1-5, with a possible D match to TRBD1 (6 bases). V was trimmed by 4 bases and J by 5 bases, leaving 9 bases between them. Germline loops: CDR1 KGHSH, CDR2 LQKENI. The CDR3 contains 13 residues. CDR3 loop: CASSQNRDQPQHF. The CDR3 coding sequence is TGTGCCAGCTCACAAAACAGGGATCAGCCCCAGCATTTT.

The chain recombines TRBV7-7 with TRBJ2-1; 11 positions match TRBD2. Germline CDR1 and CDR2: SSHAT and FNYEAQ (reference sequence). V was clipped by 1 base and J by 7 bases; unmatched bases: 3. The CDR3 extends over 15 amino acids. The CDR3 DNA reads TGTGCCAGCAGCTTAGGACTAGCGGGAAGTAATGAGCAGTTCTTC. Its translation: CASSLGLAGSNEQFF.